This entry lists 30 T cell receptor beta chains sequenced from one sample in a study of T cell responses to AZD1222 COVID-19 vaccine. Method: immunoSEQ multiplex PCR; TCRdb's copy keeps in-frame clones and lacks some. Here the sample spans 92,000 or so clones, nearly 90% being singletons. The source material was peripheral blood, sampled on day 0 of AZD1222 vaccination. These receptor sequences come from an adult in good health.

The V call is TRBV7-9, the J call TRBJ1-2, with no clear D. From germline, CDR1 is SEHNR and CDR2 FQNEAQ (reference sequence). V lost 2 bases and J 7 bases, leaving 11 bases between the germline ends. The CDR3 consists of 13 residues. CDR3 region: CASSLKESAGYTF. CDR3 in DNA: TGTGCCAGCAGCTTAAAAGAATCGGCTGGCTACACCTTC.

This clone was counted only a few times. This chain links TRBV7-2 with TRBJ2-7; 9 nucleotides align to TRBD2. CDR3 size: 16 residues. From germline, CDR1 is SGHTA and CDR2 FQGNSA. Trimming took 1 base from V and 0 from J; bases not matched to a gene: 4. The CDR3 nucleotides read TGTGCCAGCAGCTTAGACAGCGGGGGGACCTCCTACGAGCAGTACTTC. Amino acid sequence: CASSLDSGGTSYEQYF.

The chain joins TRBV5-1 to TRBJ1-3, with D tentatively TRBD1 (5 bases). In germline, CDR1 is SGHRS, CDR2 YFSETQ. V lost 0 bases to trimming and J lost 3 bases, with 13 bases between them. CDR3 length: 16 residues. CDR3 in DNA: TGCGCCAGCAGCTTGGGTGGTCGGGGCGATGGAAACACCATATATTTT. Protein sequence: CASSLGGRGDGNTIYF.

This clone came up once. The chain carries TRBV7-2 and TRBJ2-3; unclear D gene. Germline CDR1 is SGHTA and CDR2 is FQGNSA. The CDR3 sequence is 14 residues long. V was shortened by 1 base and J by 5 bases, with 10 bases between the two germline ends. As DNA, the CDR3 is TGTGCCAGCAGCTTAGACCGAAACAGAGATACGCAGTATTTT. Its protein is CASSLDRNRDTQYF.

J is TRBJ1-6 and V is TRBV21-1. TRBV21-1 is a pseudogene segment. CDR3 length: 15 residues. CDR3: CASSKRSGTGGTLHF. In DNA form, the CDR3 reads TGTGCCAGCAGCAAAAGGTCAGGGACGGGGGGCACCCTCCACTTT.

The CDR3 is CSAKRQEAFF. CDR3 sequence (DNA): TGCAGTGCTAAAAGACAGGAGGCTTTCTTT. V gene TRBV20-1 combines with J gene TRBJ1-1, with D possibly TRBD1 on 6 matching bases. The germline CDR1 and CDR2 sequences are DFQATT and SNEGSKA (reference sequence). Trimming took 4 bases from V and 11 from J, leaving 11 bases between them. The CDR3 contains 10 residues.

The rearrangement uses TRBV4-1 and TRBJ1-6, with TRBD1 matching 12 bases. CDR3 length equals 21 residues. The ends lost 6 bases at V and 4 bases at J; junction bases unmatched: 19. From germline, CDR1 is MGHRA and CDR2 YSYEKL. The CDR3 loop is CASSDTSIGTGGEIYNSPLHF. Here the CDR3 DNA reads TGCGCCAGCAGTGACACCTCAATTGGGACAGGGGGCGAAATTTATAATTCACCCCTCCACTTT.

The J gene is TRBJ2-1, the V gene TRBV12-3 or TRBV12-4; a weak D match, TRBD1 (6 bases). This CDR3 has 12 amino acids. V was trimmed by 3 bases and J by 7 bases, leaving 7 bases between them. This CDR3 reads CASSFGQNEQFF. CDR3 in DNA: TGTGCCAGCAGTTTCGGACAGAATGAGCAGTTCTTC.

The chain recombines TRBV7-9 with TRBJ1-1, with D possibly TRBD1 on 5 matching bases. The CDR3 contains 16 residues. Germline V gives CDR1 SEHNR, CDR2 FQNEAQ (reference sequence). V was trimmed by 9 bases and J by 3 bases, leaving 23 bases between them. The CDR3 DNA reads as TGTGCCAGTACACCACTATGGGGCAATTTGGACACTGAAGCTTTCTTT. Translated, it gives CASTPLWGNLDTEAFF.

The chain links TRBV11-3 to TRBJ2-6; D gene uncertain. V shed 5 bases and J shed 0 bases, with 5 bases lying between them. Looked up from germline, CDR1 is SGHNT and CDR2 is YENEEA. The length of the CDR3 is 14 residues. The CDR3 sequence is CASSPTSGANVLTF. In DNA form, the CDR3 reads TGTGCCAGCAGCCCTACCTCTGGGGCCAACGTCCTGACTTTC. Complete variable domain (other parts from reference TRBV11-3 and TRBJ2-6): EAGVVQSPRYKIIEKKQPVAFWCNPISGHNTLYWYLQNLGQGPELLIRYENEEAVDDSQLPKDRFSAERLKGVDSTLKIQPAELGDSAVYLCASSPTSGANVLTFGAGSRLTVL.

V is TRBV4-2 and J is TRBJ2-3, with 10 positions matching TRBD2. The V gene's germline CDR1 is LGHNA and CDR2 YNFKEQ. The J segment lost 2 bases and the V segment lost 2 bases, leaving 7 bases of the junction unmatched. The CDR3 is 17 amino acids. This CDR3 reads CASSQRVSGGNTDTQYF. CDR3 sequence (DNA): TGTGCCAGCAGCCAAAGAGTTAGCGGGGGGAACACAGATACGCAGTATTTT.

The chain recombines TRBV10-3 with TRBJ1-3; perhaps TRBD1 as D (5 bases). The ends were cut back, 3 bases at V and 0 bases at J, with 9 bases in the middle. The length of the CDR3 is 15 residues. The V gene's germline CDR1 is ENHRY and CDR2 SYGVKD. The CDR3 bases are TGTGCCATCAGTGACCCCGACAGCTCTGGAAACACCATATATTTT. It translates to CAISDPDSSGNTIYF.

The gene calls are TRBV7-2 and TRBJ1-5; 8 nucleotides align to TRBD1. With 2 bases clipped from V and 6 bases from J, the junction kept 9 bases outside the gene matches. The germline gives CDR1 SGHTA, CDR2 FQGNSA. The CDR3 has 16 amino acids. CDR3 nucleotides: TGTGCCAGCAGCTTATTTCTAACAGGGGGGGGTCAGCCCCAGCATTTT. Protein sequence: CASSLFLTGGGQPQHF.

This clone appeared a few times. The J gene is TRBJ2-7, the V gene TRBV10-2, with 8 bases lining up with TRBD1. The V gene end was trimmed by 2 bases and the J gene end by 2 bases; junction bases not matched to a gene: 8. Germline CDR1 is WSHSY and CDR2 is SAAADI. CDR3 size: 16 residues. The CDR3 coding sequence is TGCGCCAGCAGTGAGCTCTTGACAGGGGCAGCCTACGAGCAGTACTTC. It encodes CASSELLTGAAYEQYF.

CDR3: CAIHGQGNYGYTF. The DNA for the CDR3 is TGTGCCATCCATGGACAGGGGAACTATGGCTACACCTTC. The V gene is TRBV10-3, the J gene TRBJ1-2; TRBD1 agrees at 9 bases. V shed 8 bases, J shed 2 bases, and the junction held 3 bases outside the gene matches. Germline assignment: CDR1 ENHRY and CDR2 SYGVKD. The CDR3 covers 13 residues.

V and J are TRBV19 and TRBJ2-2; D not certain. V was pared by 6 bases and J by 5 bases, with 10 bases between. The CDR3 extends over 13 amino acids. Germline CDR1 and CDR2: LNHDA and SQIVND (reference sequence). CDR3 nucleotides: TGTGCCAGTAGCCGAACTTGGACCGGGGAGCTGTTTTTT. Translated, it gives CASSRTWTGELFF.

J is TRBJ1-1 and V is TRBV4-2, with D tentatively TRBD1 (6 bases). The V gene lost 1 base and the J gene lost 5 bases, with 17 bases spanning the gap. Germline-derived CDR1 and CDR2 are LGHNA and YNFKEQ. CDR3 length: 16 amino acids. This chain's CDR3 is CASSQGQGTLGTEAFF. DNA of the CDR3: TGTGCCAGCAGCCAAGGGCAGGGGACCCTAGGAACTGAAGCTTTCTTT.

This sequence joins TRBV4-1 and TRBJ2-7; TRBD1 matches at 10 bases. The CDR3 consists of 17 residues. In germline, CDR1 is MGHRA, CDR2 YSYEKL. J lost 0 bases, V lost 0 bases, and 5 bases had no gene match. The CDR3 nucleotides are TGCGCCAGCAGCCAAGATTTCGGACAGGGGGGCTCCTACGAGCAGTACTTC. This encodes CASSQDFGQGGSYEQYF.

In this sample, this clone turned up a few times. The rearrangement joins TRBV18 to TRBJ1-5, with 8 bases fitting TRBD1. Germline V lookup: CDR1 KGHSH, CDR2 LQKENI. CDR3 length: 16 residues. With 6 bases clipped from V and 2 bases from J, the junction kept 9 bases outside the gene matches. The CDR3 protein is CASSPGQALGNQPQHF. The CDR3 DNA sequence: TGTGCCAGCTCCCCGGGACAGGCGTTGGGCAATCAGCCCCAGCATTTT.

The chain joins TRBV5-1 to TRBJ1-4; no firm D call. Germline V gene data show CDR1 as SGHRS and CDR2 as YFSETQ. The CDR3 is made up of 14 amino acids. Deletions cut 0 bases from V and 3 bases from J, with 6 bases between. This CDR3 reads CASSLDRANEKLFF. DNA for the CDR3: TGCGCCAGCAGCTTGGATAGAGCTAATGAAAAACTGTTTTTT.

The V gene is TRBV7-9, the J gene TRBJ1-2, with no clear D. The CDR3 totals 12 residues. Trimming removed 1 base from V and 6 bases from J, with 6 bases in between. Germline V gene sequence: CDR1 SEHNR, CDR2 FQNEAQ (reference sequence). CDR3 loop: CASSLGPDGYTF. The CDR3 coding sequence is TGTGCCAGCAGCTTAGGGCCTGATGGCTACACCTTC.

J is TRBJ2-2 and V is TRBV2, with unresolved D. The CDR3 contains 12 residues. Between the trimmed V and J ends, which lost 4 bases and 8 bases, there was a span of 8 bases. The germline V gene encodes CDR1 SNHLY and CDR2 FYNNEI. CDR3: CASSVYAGELFF. The CDR3 bases are TGTGCCAGCAGTGTGTATGCGGGGGAGCTGTTTTTT.

The V call is TRBV5-5, the J call TRBJ1-5; D is unclear. The CDR3 runs 15 residues. The V gene lost 0 bases and the J gene lost 4 bases, with 11 bases spanning the gap. CDR1 is SGHKS, CDR2 YYEKEE, per germline (reference sequence). The CDR3 region has the DNA TGTGCCAGCAGCTTGGGTCGGACTCAAAATCAGCCCCAGCATTTT. This codes for CASSLGRTQNQPQHF.

V is TRBV20-1 and J is TRBJ2-5; D remains unclear. The CDR3 contains 10 residues. Between the trimmed V and J ends, which lost 4 bases and 7 bases, there was a span of 7 bases. The germline gives CDR1 DFQATT, CDR2 SNEGSKA (reference sequence). CDR3 DNA: TGCAGTGCTACCCGCGGGACCCAGTACTTC. Protein product: CSATRGTQYF.

V and J are TRBV30 and TRBJ2-5, with 8 bases that match TRBD2. The length of the CDR3 is 16 residues. In germline, CDR1 is GTSNPN, CDR2 SVGIG (reference sequence). Losses at the gene ends were 0 bases for V and 9 bases for J; bases not matched to a gene: 15. CDR3 bases: TGTGCCTGGAGTGTACAGGCGGGGGGACCCCGAGCGGCCCAGTACTTC. As protein: CAWSVQAGGPRAAQYF.

The gene calls are TRBV19 and TRBJ1-2, with a possible D match to TRBD1 (6 bases). V was shortened by 4 bases and J by 5 bases, with 8 bases between the two germline ends. CDR1 and CDR2 (germline): LNHDA, SQIVND (reference sequence). This CDR3 region has 12 residues. CDR3 sequence reads: CASSKGQYGYTF. The CDR3 region has the DNA TGTGCCAGTAGTAAAGGACAGTATGGCTACACCTTC.

The rearrangement joins TRBV2 to TRBJ1-2, with 7 bases that match TRBD1. This CDR3 is built from 14 residues. Germline trimming cut 5 bases from V and 4 bases from J; bases unmatched to any gene: 7. Germline assignment: CDR1 SNHLY and CDR2 FYNNEI. Here the CDR3 reads CASSRQGGRYGYTF. The CDR3 coding sequence is TGTGCCAGCAGTAGGCAGGGGGGCCGCTATGGCTACACCTTC.

A word on this clone: One end of the junction varies from germline; a read error may be responsible. V and J are TRBV6-1 and TRBJ1-4; no reliable D call. This CDR3 comprises 13 residues. Germline CDR1 is MNHNS and CDR2 is SASEGT. CDR3 DNA: TGTGCCAGCAATGAAGCGGGGAATGAAAAACTGTTTTTT. Translation gives CASNEAGNEKLFF.

The genes are TRBV7-3 and TRBJ1-1; D perhaps matches TRBD1 (5 bases). Germline V gene data show CDR1 as SGHTA and CDR2 as FQGTGA. The V end was cut by 5 bases, the J end by 4 bases, with 14 bases between. The CDR3 runs to 14 residues. The CDR3 DNA is TGTGCCAGCAGCCCCCAGGGAAGGTCCACTGAAGCTTTCTTT. Translation gives CASSPQGRSTEAFF.

The chain is built from TRBV4-3 and TRBJ1-2; D may be TRBD1 (6 bases). Germline assignment: CDR1 LGHNA and CDR2 YSLEER. This CDR3 contains 14 residues. V was shortened by 1 base and J by 6 bases, with 12 bases between the two germline ends. CDR3 region: CASSQARRQDGYTF. DNA for the CDR3: TGCGCCAGCAGCCAAGCTCGGAGACAGGATGGCTACACCTTC.